The clone carrying this T cell receptor beta chain came up once. As yet, its antigen is unknown. The data were obtained in a study of early T cells in non-severe SARS-CoV-2 infection. About the research overall: Bulk RNA from unsorted whole blood was sequenced; chains were unpaired. Findings and caveats of the study: There was a bias toward anti-spike CD8 responses in VDJdb matching, which missed private and CD4 specificities.

The TCR library protocol attached unique molecular identifiers to the individual cDNA molecules. Via MiXCR, TCRdb re-called the 5' RACE reads, giving one row per CDR3 protein. Here the sample spans fewer than 95,000 distinct CDR3 sequences, approximately 16% being singletons. CDR3 length equals 13 residues. CDR1 and CDR2 (germline): SQVTM, ANQGSEA. V lost 6 bases, J lost 7 bases, and 4 bases stayed unmatched. The clonotype originates from an adult who was a healthcare worker with PCR-confirmed SARS-CoV-2 infection or an uninfected control (not recorded which). J is TRBJ1-4 and V is TRBV29-1; 11 bases match TRBD1. The sequencing here drew on whole blood, taken at baseline. The CDR3 DNA reads as TGCAGCGTCCGGACAGGGGGCAGTGAAAAACTGTTTTTT. Amino acid sequence: CSVRTGGSEKLFF.